Shown below are 18 T cell receptor beta chains from a single sample sequenced in a study of CD8+ T cells in alopecia areata. Extracted RNA was reverse transcribed into cDNA, the sequencing template. TCRdb's table, derived via immunoSEQ multiplex PCR, lists solely in-frame clones and lacks some. The sample holds some 170,000 clones, about 72% seen once. The sequencing used CD8+ T cells sorted from blood, collected at week 0. The receptors come from a human donor with alopecia areata.

The chain has TRBV4-1 and TRBJ1-1, with TRBD1 matching 9 bases. Germline trimming cut 1 base from V and 4 bases from J; bases unmatched to any gene: 16. Per the germline V gene, CDR1 is MGHRA and CDR2 is YSYEKL. This CDR3 contains 19 residues. The CDR3 DNA reads TGCGCCAGCAGCCAAGCCGCCGACAGGGGGATGGGTATTTCCACTGAAGCTTTCTTT. Its translation: CASSQAADRGMGISTEAFF.

The chain combines TRBV15 with TRBJ1-5; D is undetermined. Per germline, CDR1 LNHNV and CDR2 YYDKDF (reference sequence). The CDR3 extends over 17 amino acids. V lost 5 bases to trimming and J lost 0 bases, with 17 bases between them. The CDR3 DNA sequence: TGTGCCACCAGCCCCCGAAGACAACCCCTTAGCAATCAGCCCCAGCATTTT. Its protein product is CATSPRRQPLSNQPQHF.

This clone was counted once. This rearrangement joins TRBV30 to TRBJ2-5; 8 bases fit TRBD1. Germline V gene sequence: CDR1 GTSNPN, CDR2 SVGIG (reference sequence). V shed 8 bases, J shed 5 bases, and the junction held 13 bases outside the gene matches. The CDR3 consists of 14 residues. The CDR3 coding sequence is TGTGCCGCAAACCAACAGGGGGAGTACGAGACCCAGTACTTC. This gives the protein CAANQQGEYETQYF.

This chain connects TRBV15 to TRBJ2-4, with 10 positions matching TRBD1. From germline, CDR1 is LNHNV and CDR2 YYDKDF (reference sequence). J gave up 0 bases and V 2 bases, and 4 bases lay outside the gene matches. CDR3 size: 17 residues. The CDR3 region is CATSRIGQGVAKNIQYF. CDR3 nucleotide sequence: TGTGCCACCAGCAGAATCGGACAGGGGGTAGCCAAAAACATTCAGTACTTC.

This chain joins TRBV30 and TRBJ1-1, with TRBD1 identical over 8 bases. The CDR3 runs to 15 residues. Trimming removed 2 bases from V and 2 bases from J; junction bases left unmatched: 7. The germline gives CDR1 GTSNPN, CDR2 SVGIG (reference sequence). The CDR3 coding sequence is TGTGCCTGGAGTCCGAACACAGGGGGTAACACTGAAGCTTTCTTT. As protein: CAWSPNTGGNTEAFF. Filled out from reference TRBV30 and TRBJ1-1, the complete variable domain reads SQTIHQWPATLVQPVGSPLSLECTVEGTSNPNLYWYRQAAGRGLQLLFYSVGIGQISSEVPQNLSASRPQDRQFILSSKKLLLSDSGFYLCAWSPNTGGNTEAFFGQGTRLTVV.

The chain has TRBV27 and TRBJ1-6; D gene unclear. The CDR3 is made up of 15 amino acids. CDR1 is MNHEY and CDR2 is SMNVEV in the germline V gene (reference sequence). V gave up 6 bases and J gave up 0 bases, with 9 bases separating them. For the CDR3, the DNA is TGTGCCAGCAGACCCCCCGACTCCTATAATTCACCCCTCCACTTT. As protein: CASRPPDSYNSPLHF.

The rearrangement joins TRBV7-9 to TRBJ2-1; D may be TRBD2 (6 bases). Trimming cost V 1 base and J 3 bases, with 10 bases left between them. Germline CDR1 SEHNR, CDR2 FQNEAQ (reference sequence). CDR3 length: 15 residues. The CDR3: CASSLGLGLYNEQFF. CDR3 nucleotides: TGTGCCAGCAGCTTAGGTCTGGGACTCTACAATGAGCAGTTCTTC.

The CDR3 nucleotides are TGTGCCAGCAGCTCCACCGGGACAGCCATCTACGAGCAGTACTTC. Residues: CASSSTGTAIYEQYF. V usage is TRBV7-9 and J usage is TRBJ2-7, with 7 bases matching TRBD1. J gave up 3 bases and V 4 bases, and 9 bases lay outside the gene matches. This CDR3 contains 15 residues. The germline V gene has CDR1 SEHNR and CDR2 FQNEAQ (reference sequence).

This chain uses TRBV7-8 with TRBJ2-1; D may match TRBD1 or TRBD2 (6 bases each). CDR1 and CDR2 from the germline V gene are SGHVS and FQNEAQ. V gave up 5 bases and J gave up 1 base, with 12 bases separating them. This CDR3 is 15 amino acids long. The CDR3 coding sequence is TGTGCCAGCAGCCCCGAGGGGGGTTCCTACAATGAGCAGTTCTTC. As protein: CASSPEGGSYNEQFF.

The chain is built from TRBV7-8 and TRBJ1-1; unclear D gene. Germline V gives CDR1 SGHVS, CDR2 FQNEAQ. There are 12 residues in the CDR3. Trimming removed 6 bases at V and 9 bases at J, with 14 bases between. The CDR3 DNA reads as TGTGCCAGCAGAATTGATGGCCATCAAGCTTTCTTT. Residues: CASRIDGHQAFF.

The CDR3 DNA reads as TGTGCCAGCAGGGGGCCGGGACTAGATGGGGCAGATACGCAGTATTTT. It encodes CASRGPGLDGADTQYF. V gene TRBV2 combines with J gene TRBJ2-3, with 8 bases matching TRBD2. Trimming at V came to 6 bases and at J to 4 bases, leaving 12 bases not matched to a gene. Germline V lookup: CDR1 SNHLY, CDR2 FYNNEI. This CDR3 comprises 16 residues.

This clone was seen a handful of times. The chain combines TRBV10-2 with TRBJ2-2; 9 positions agree with TRBD1. Germline CDR1 reads WSHSY; CDR2 reads SAAADI. V gave up 7 bases and J gave up 17 bases; unmatched junction bases: 11. CDR3 length equals 12 residues. CDR3 sequence: CASTPGQGEVFF. CDR3 in DNA: TGCGCCAGCACACCGGGACAGGGCGAGGTCTTTTTT.

This chain connects TRBV29-1 to TRBJ2-1; D tentatively fits TRBD1 or TRBD2 (5 bases each). Germline V CDR1 and CDR2: SQVTM, ANQGSEA. The CDR3 has 16 residues. V was pared by 4 bases and J by 5 bases, with 21 bases between. The CDR3, as DNA: TGCAGCGTTGGGGGGACGGCAGCCCGATTAAACAATGAGCAGTTCTTC. It codes for CSVGGTAARLNNEQFF.

This CDR3 is CASSLRGRRLAGGYNEQFF. For the CDR3, the DNA is TGCGCCAGCAGCTTGCGCGGACGAAGACTAGCGGGGGGATACAATGAGCAGTTCTTC. This rearrangement joins TRBV5-1 to TRBJ2-1; 13 bases match TRBD2. The V gene's germline CDR1 is SGHRS and CDR2 YFSETQ. This CDR3 spans 19 amino acids. V trimming: 1 base; J trimming: 4 bases; junction bases outside the gene matches: 11.

CDR3 sequence reads: CSADYSGGAHDTQYF. The CDR3 coding sequence is TGCAGCGCGGATTATAGCGGGGGGGCACACGATACGCAGTATTTT. This chain joins TRBV29-1 and TRBJ2-3, with 11 bases identical to TRBD2. This CDR3 has 15 amino acids. CDR1 is SQVTM, CDR2 ANQGSEA, per germline. Germline trimming cut 7 bases from V and 6 bases from J; bases unmatched to any gene: 12.

The genes are TRBV19 and TRBJ2-2; D may be TRBD2 (6 bases). V was pared by 3 bases and J by 5 bases, with 10 bases between. From germline, CDR1 is LNHDA and CDR2 SQIVND (reference sequence). The CDR3 is 14 amino acids. The CDR3 DNA is TGTGCCAGTAGTATCCCACGGGGGACCGGGGAGCTGTTTTTT. The encoded protein is CASSIPRGTGELFF.

The chain employs TRBV27 and TRBJ2-3; TRBD2 agrees at 8 bases. The CDR3 is 17 amino acids. J gave up 2 bases and V 4 bases, and 11 bases lay outside the gene matches. Germline V gives CDR1 MNHEY, CDR2 SMNVEV (reference sequence). CDR3 sequence (DNA): TGTGCCAGCAGTTCAGTCGGCGCGGGGGGTCTCACAGATACGCAGTATTTT. Translated: CASSSVGAGGLTDTQYF.

The rearrangement links TRBV6-1 to TRBJ1-4, with TRBD1 as a possible D gene (5 bases). The V end was cut by 3 bases, the J end by 6 bases, with 14 bases between. The germline V gene encodes CDR1 MNHNS and CDR2 SASEGT. The CDR3 contains 15 residues. Here the CDR3 DNA reads TGTGCCAGCAGTGACCCGGACACAAGTTATGAAAAACTGTTTTTT. This encodes CASSDPDTSYEKLFF.